Listed below are T cell receptor beta chains from one sample, sequenced in a study of blood T cell repertoires in COVID-19. TCRdb's copy holds only in-frame clones and misses some; the assay was immunoSEQ multiplex PCR. The sample includes 95,000 to 150,000 clones, 82% of them seen just once. The sample comprised peripheral blood. These receptors were taken from a woman between 65 and 79 years old with acute or convalescent COVID-19. The CDR3 runs from the conserved cysteine through the conserved F or W. The D gene is left open where the match is weak. Clone size is given for some rows only: seen once, a few or many times, or a class if the clone is expanded.

once	TRBV7-2	-	TRBJ1-3	TGTGCCAGCAGCCCTCCGGAGGCTGGAAACACCATATATTTT	CASSPPEAGNTIYF
few	TRBV5-5	-	TRBJ1-4	TGTGCCAGCAGCTTGCTACAGAGTAATGAAAAACTGTTTTTT	CASSLLQSNEKLFF
once	TRBV19	-	TRBJ1-4	TGTGCCAGTAGCCCCGGGGGGGTCATGACTAATGAAAAACTGTTTTTT	CASSPGGVMTNEKLFF
few	TRBV6-2/TRBV6-3	TRBD2	TRBJ2-1	TGTGCCAGCAGTTACAGGCAGAGCGGGGGGGCAAATGAGCAGTTCTTC	CASSYRQSGGANEQFF
-	TRBV12-3/TRBV12-4	TRBD1	TRBJ2-5	TGTGCCAGCAGACGACAGGGCCGGGAGACCCAGTACTTC	CASRRQGRETQYF
once	TRBV6-6	-	TRBJ1-3	TGTGCCAGCAGTTACTCAAGGGGGAACACCATATATTTT	CASSYSRGNTIYF
-	TRBV27	TRBD1	TRBJ1-1	TGTGCCAGCAGTTTAGCTGCCAGGGGGTTTGCTGAAGCTTTCTTT	CASSLAARGFAEAFF
-	TRBV5-8	-	TRBJ2-2	TGTGCCAGCAGTTTGAGGGGCGCGAACACCGGGGAGCTGTTTTTT	CASSLRGANTGELFF
few	TRBV5-1	-	TRBJ1-1	TGCGCCAGCAGCTTTTGGGGGGGAAACCTGAACACTGAAGCTTTCTTT	CASSFWGGNLNTEAFF
-	TRBV2	-	TRBJ2-1	TGTGCCCGATCCCCGGGGGGCCAGGGGAATGAGCAGTTCTTC	CARSPGGQGNEQFF
-	TRBV6-1	TRBD1	TRBJ1-1	TGTGCCAGCAGTGGAGCAGGACAGGAGGGCCTAAACGGTTTCTTT	CASSGAGQEGLNGFF
-	TRBV27	TRBD1	TRBJ2-1	TGTGCCAGCAGTTCTCTCCGGGACAGGGCCTACAATGAGCAGTTCTTC	CASSSLRDRAYNEQFF
-	TRBV24-1	-	TRBJ1-2	TGTGCCACCAGTGGGGGGCGCGGCTATGGCTACACCTTC	CATSGGRGYGYTF
-	TRBV20-1	-	TRBJ2-3	TGCAGTGCTGAGTCGGCAGATACGCAGTATTTT	CSAESADTQYF
-	TRBV29-1	TRBD2	TRBJ2-1	TGCAGCGCCGAGCGGGGGGACCGTTACAATGAGCAGTTCTTC	CSAERGDRYNEQFF
-	TRBV18	TRBD1	TRBJ1-1	TGTGCCAGCTCAGCGACAGGGTTCTCTGCTTTCTTT	CASSATGFSAFF
-	TRBV5-1	TRBD1	TRBJ2-7	TGCGCCAGCAGCTTAGGGACAGGGGGCGATTTACGGGCCTACGAGCAGTACTTC	CASSLGTGGDLRAYEQYF
few	TRBV14	TRBD1	TRBJ1-2	TGTGCCAGCAGCCAAGCTGGGACAGGAGACTATGGCTACACCTTC	CASSQAGTGDYGYTF
-	TRBV11-1	TRBD2	TRBJ2-7	TGTGCCAGCAGCTTAGTGGGGACTAGCGACCACGAGCAGTACTTC	CASSLVGTSDHEQYF
-	TRBV4-2	TRBD2	TRBJ2-1	TGTGCCAGCAGCCAAGAGGTAGCGGGGGGGCTGGTTACCTACAATGAGCAGTTCTTC	CASSQEVAGGLVTYNEQFF
-	TRBV29-1	-	TRBJ1-1	TGCAGCGTTGTTAAAACTAGCATGAACACTGAAGCTTTCTTT	CSVVKTSMNTEAFF
-	TRBV30	-	TRBJ2-4	TGTGCCTGGTCCCCGGGGGACATTCAGTACTTC	CAWSPGDIQYF